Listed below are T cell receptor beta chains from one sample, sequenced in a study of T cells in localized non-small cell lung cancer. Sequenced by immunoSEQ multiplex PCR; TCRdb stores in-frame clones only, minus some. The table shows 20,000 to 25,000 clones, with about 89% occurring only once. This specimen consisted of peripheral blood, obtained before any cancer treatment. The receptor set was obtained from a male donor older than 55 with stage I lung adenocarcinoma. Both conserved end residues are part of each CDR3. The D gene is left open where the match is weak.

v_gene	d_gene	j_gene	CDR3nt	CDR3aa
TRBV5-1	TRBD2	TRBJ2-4	TGCGCCAGCAGCTTGGAGGCGGGAGTCCTAAATTTAGCCAAAAACATTCAGTACTTC	CASSLEAGVLNLAKNIQYF
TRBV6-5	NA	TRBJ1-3	TGTGCCAGCAGTGTCGACAGCTTCTCTGGAAACACCATATATTTT	CASSVDSFSGNTIYF
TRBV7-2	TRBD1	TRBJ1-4	TGTGCCAGCAGCGTGGATGGTGGGACAGGGGGCGTGTTTTTT	CASSVDGGTGGVFF
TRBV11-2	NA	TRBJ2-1	TGTGCCAGCAGCCCCAGGGTCGACCGGGAGCAGTTCTTC	CASSPRVDREQFF
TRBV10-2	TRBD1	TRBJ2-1	TGCGCCAGCAGAGGGACAGTATACAATGAGCAGTTCTTC	CASRGTVYNEQFF
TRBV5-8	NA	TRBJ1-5	TGTGCCAGCAGCTTGGTGGATCAGCCCCAGCATTTT	CASSLVDQPQHF
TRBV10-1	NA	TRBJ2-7	TGCGCCAGCAGCCCCGAAGGCCTTGGGTACGAGCAGTACTTC	CASSPEGLGYEQYF
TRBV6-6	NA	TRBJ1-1	TGTGCCAGCAGTTCCTCACAGGGTTACACTGAAGCTTTCTTT	CASSSSQGYTEAFF
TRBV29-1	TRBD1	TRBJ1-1	TGCAGCGTTGTTTGGGAGGGGGCCCCTGAAGCTTTCTTT	CSVVWEGAPEAFF
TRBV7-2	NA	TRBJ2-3	TGTGCCAGCAGTACCAGGGAAGTCATCACAGATACGCAGTATTTT	CASSTREVITDTQYF
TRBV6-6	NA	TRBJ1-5	TGTGCCAGCGGTCCTCGGGGAGGCAATCAGCCCCAGCATTTT	CASGPRGGNQPQHF
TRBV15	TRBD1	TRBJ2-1	TGTGCCACCAGCAGAGATCCAGGGGGCGCGAATGAGCAGTTCTTC	CATSRDPGGANEQFF
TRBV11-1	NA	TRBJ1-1	TGTGCCAGCAGCTCGGGATTGAACACTGAAGCTTTCTTT	CASSSGLNTEAFF
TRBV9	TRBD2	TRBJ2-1	TGTGCCAGCAGCGTAGCGCCAGGGCTAGCGGGACCGGGTAGTTACAATGAGCAGTTCTTC	CASSVAPGLAGPGSYNEQFF